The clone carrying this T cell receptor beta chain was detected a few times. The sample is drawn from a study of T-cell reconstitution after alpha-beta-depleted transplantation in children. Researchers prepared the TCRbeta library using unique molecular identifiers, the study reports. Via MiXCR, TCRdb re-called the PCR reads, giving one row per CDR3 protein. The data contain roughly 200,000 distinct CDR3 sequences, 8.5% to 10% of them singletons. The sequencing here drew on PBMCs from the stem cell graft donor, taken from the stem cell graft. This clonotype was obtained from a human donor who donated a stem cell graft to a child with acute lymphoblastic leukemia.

Here the CDR3 reads CSARGETDTQYF. CDR3 in DNA: TGCAGTGCTAGGGGAGAGACAGATACGCAGTATTTT. The chain has TRBV20-1 and TRBJ2-3, with D maybe TRBD2 (5 bases). Germline V gene lookup returns CDR1 DFQATT and CDR2 SNEGSKA (reference sequence). The CDR3 contains 12 residues. Trimming took off 3 bases at V and 3 bases at J, with 7 bases between the two ends.